The 14 T cell receptor beta chains reported below all come from one sample, sequenced in a study of PD-1 blockade in classical Hodgkin lymphoma. Assay used: immunoSEQ multiplex PCR; TCRdb lists only in-frame clones, some missing. The table has roughly 55,000 clones, roughly 80% seen once. Each patient relapsed following autologous stem cell transplantation, and prior brentuximab vedotin exposure differed. Source: peripheral blood mononuclear cells (PBMCs), taken at baseline. Source of these receptors: a human donor with classical Hodgkin lymphoma.

V is TRBV6-5 and J is TRBJ1-4; D gene unclear. Trimming removed 0 bases from V and 6 bases from J, with 11 bases in between. This CDR3 contains 15 residues. The V gene's germline CDR1 is MNHEY and CDR2 SVGAGI. The CDR3: CASSYSGLGDEKLFF. CDR3 nucleotide sequence: TGTGCCAGCAGTTACTCGGGCCTCGGAGATGAAAAACTGTTTTTT.

The chain recombines TRBV7-9 with TRBJ2-3; 14 bases fit TRBD2. CDR1 is SEHNR, CDR2 FQNEAQ, per germline (reference sequence). V shed 5 bases, J shed 2 bases, and the junction held 12 bases outside the gene matches. This CDR3 spans 19 amino acids. The CDR3 region is CASSPRLAGGPLITDTQYF. The CDR3 DNA is TGTGCCAGCAGCCCGCGACTAGCGGGAGGGCCCTTAATCACAGATACGCAGTATTTT.

This chain uses TRBV30 with TRBJ1-2, with TRBD1 identical over 10 bases. The CDR3 length is 15 residues. Germline V CDR1 and CDR2: GTSNPN, SVGIG (reference sequence). The V segment lost 1 base and the J segment 8 bases; nucleotides outside the gene matches: 10. CDR3 DNA: TGTGCCTGGAGTGCTCAGACAGGGGGCGCCGGGGGCTACACCTTC. This encodes CAWSAQTGGAGGYTF. The full variable domain, in which reference TRBV30 and TRBJ1-2 provide the parts outside the CDR3, is SQTIHQWPATLVQPVGSPLSLECTVEGTSNPNLYWYRQAAGRGLQLLFYSVGIGQISSEVPQNLSASRPQDRQFILSSKKLLLSDSGFYLCAWSAQTGGAGGYTFGSGTRLTVV.

The chain has TRBV6-6 and TRBJ1-5; D uncertain. Per the germline V gene, CDR1 is MNHNY and CDR2 is SVGAGI (reference sequence). Trimming pared 6 bases from V and 0 bases from J, leaving 6 bases between. This CDR3 has 13 amino acids. CDR3 in DNA: TGTGCCAGCAGGGTGTATAGCAATCAGCCCCAGCATTTT. As protein: CASRVYSNQPQHF.

This clone was counted once. The chain links TRBV6-6 to TRBJ2-1; D remains ambiguous. V was shortened by 2 bases and J by 7 bases, with 6 bases between the two germline ends. CDR1 MNHNY and CDR2 SVGAGI come from the germline V gene (reference sequence). This CDR3 is 12 amino acids long. The CDR3 here is CASSYVGNEQFF. The CDR3 bases are TGTGCCAGCAGTTACGTAGGTAATGAGCAGTTCTTC.

The chain combines TRBV5-4 with TRBJ1-1; D remains unclear. This CDR3 spans 13 amino acids. Germline CDR1 reads SGHNT; CDR2 reads YYREEE (reference sequence). V dropped 0 bases and J dropped 2 bases, with 5 bases sitting between them. Written as DNA, the CDR3 is TGTGCCAGCAGCTTGGAAAGTAACACTGAAGCTTTCTTT. This gives the protein CASSLESNTEAFF.

The rearrangement uses TRBV7-2 and TRBJ2-2; 8 nucleotides line up with TRBD1. Trimming at V came to 5 bases and at J to 6 bases, leaving 8 bases not matched to a gene. The germline V gene has CDR1 SGHTA and CDR2 FQGNSA. This CDR3 has 15 amino acids. CDR3 sequence: CASSRQGTDAGELFF. CDR3 coding DNA: TGTGCCAGCAGCAGACAGGGGACTGACGCCGGGGAGCTGTTTTTT.

V usage is TRBV30 and J usage is TRBJ1-2; unclear D gene. Germline lookup yields CDR1 GTSNPN and CDR2 SVGIG (reference sequence). V gave up 3 bases and J gave up 1 base, with 15 bases separating them. The CDR3 covers 15 residues. DNA for the CDR3: TGTGCCTGGAGGGGATTCGGGAGACTTAACTATGGCTACACCTTC. Its translation is CAWRGFGRLNYGYTF.

The J gene is TRBJ1-5, the V gene TRBV5-6; 9 nucleotides align to TRBD1. Per the germline V gene, CDR1 is SGHDT and CDR2 is YYEEEE. This CDR3 region has 18 residues. V shed 4 bases, J shed 0 bases, and the junction held 11 bases outside the gene matches. The DNA for the CDR3 is TGTGCCAGCAGCATATTCACAGGGGGCGGATTTAGCAATCAGCCCCAGCATTTT. This sequence encodes CASSIFTGGGFSNQPQHF.

The rearrangement links TRBV6-5 to TRBJ2-7, with a possible D match to TRBD2 (6 bases). This CDR3 contains 14 residues. V gave up 5 bases and J gave up 5 bases, with 16 bases separating them. Germline CDR1 and CDR2: MNHEY and SVGAGI. Here the CDR3 DNA reads TGTGCCAGCAGTGCCCTCACGGGGGACCACGAGCAGTACTTC. Its translation is CASSALTGDHEQYF.

This rearrangement joins TRBV19 to TRBJ1-2, with 7 bases lining up with TRBD1. CDR3 size: 15 residues. J lost 0 bases, V lost 5 bases, and 6 bases had no gene match. Germline assignment: CDR1 LNHDA and CDR2 SQIVND (reference sequence). The CDR3 coding sequence is TGTGCCAGTAGTCTACCGGGACAGCCTAACTATGGCTACACCTTC. It is translated as CASSLPGQPNYGYTF.

This clone was seen a handful of times. The chain links TRBV5-4 to TRBJ2-3, with 10 bases fitting TRBD2. Germline V gene data show CDR1 as SGHNT and CDR2 as YYREEE (reference sequence). The CDR3 is 14 amino acids. Unmatched junction bases numbered 7, after V lost 7 bases and J lost 5 bases. Here the CDR3 reads CASLLSGRIDTQYF. CDR3 DNA: TGTGCCAGCCTCCTTAGCGGGAGGATAGATACGCAGTATTTT.

V gene TRBV10-2 combines with J gene TRBJ2-7; TRBD1 might be the D (6 bases). Germline V lookup: CDR1 WSHSY, CDR2 SAAADI. The length of the CDR3 is 13 residues. Trimming removed 7 bases from V and 4 bases from J, with 14 bases in between. The CDR3 nucleotides are TGCGCCAGCACCGGGGACACCTCTTACGAGCAGTACTTC. Translation gives CASTGDTSYEQYF.

The chain is built from TRBV30 and TRBJ1-3; D may be TRBD1 (6 bases). V was clipped by 2 bases and J by 0 bases, with 11 bases between them. Per the germline V gene, CDR1 is GTSNPN and CDR2 is SVGIG (reference sequence). There are 15 residues in the CDR3. The CDR3 DNA follows: TGTGCCTGGAGTTTGGGACATTCCTCTGGAAACACCATATATTTT. Protein product: CAWSLGHSSGNTIYF.